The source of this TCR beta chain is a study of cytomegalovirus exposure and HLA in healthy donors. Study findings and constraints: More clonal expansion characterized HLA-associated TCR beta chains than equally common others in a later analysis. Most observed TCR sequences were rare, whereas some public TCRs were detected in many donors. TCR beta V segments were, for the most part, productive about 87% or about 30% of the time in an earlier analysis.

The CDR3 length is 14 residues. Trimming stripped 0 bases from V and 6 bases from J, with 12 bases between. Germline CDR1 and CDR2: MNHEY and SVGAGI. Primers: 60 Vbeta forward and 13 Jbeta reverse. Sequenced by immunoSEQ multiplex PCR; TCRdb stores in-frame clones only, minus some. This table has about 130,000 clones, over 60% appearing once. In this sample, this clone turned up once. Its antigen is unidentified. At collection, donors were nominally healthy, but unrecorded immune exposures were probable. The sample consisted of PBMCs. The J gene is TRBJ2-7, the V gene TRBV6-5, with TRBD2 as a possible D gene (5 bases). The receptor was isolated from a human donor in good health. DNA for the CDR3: TGTGCCAGCAGTTACTCCCTCACTGGAGGCGAGCAGTACTTC. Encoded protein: CASSYSLTGGEQYF.